The T cell receptor beta chain under discussion was sequenced for a study of T cell clones after liver transplantation. Note on this clone: Antigen: not known.

Alloreactive TCRbeta sequences came from sequencing proliferating CFSE-low cells in the MLR. The protocol was immunoSEQ multiplex PCR, while the TCRdb copy is restricted to in-frame clones and leaves out a portion. The sample holds a few thousand clones, roughly 41% seen once. The germline CDR1 and CDR2 sequences are SGHRS and YFSETQ. CDR3 length: 15 residues. The V and J ends lost 7 bases and 8 bases respectively, with 22 bases between them. The TCR originated in a human patient who received a liver transplant. Part of the T cells may come from the graft donor. The rearrangement links TRBV5-1 to TRBJ2-1; D tentatively fits TRBD1 or TRBD2 (7 bases each). Sequencing was carried out using CD4+ T cells from cultured PBMCs. The CDR3 spells CASAPLSGGVDEQFF. The CDR3 region has the DNA TGCGCCAGCGCCCCACTTTCAGGGGGGGTCGATGAGCAGTTCTTC.